The rows below give T cell receptor beta chains drawn from one sample of a study of OX40 agonist ivuxolimab in advanced cancers. TCRdb's copy holds only in-frame clones and misses some; the assay was immunoSEQ multiplex PCR. The sample yields tens of thousands of clones, 89% seen once. The source was CD4+ or CD8+ T cells sorted from blood, collected in a trial of the OX40 agonist ivuxolimab. The receptors come from an adult with an advanced solid tumor such as melanoma, head and neck, liver or kidney cancer. Both conserved end residues are part of each CDR3. D genes are given only for firm matches. Some rows mark clone size as missing; the rest say once, few, many or name a class of expanded clone.

>TRBD1|TRBJ1-1|-|TRBV5-6
TGTGCCAGCAGCCGACAGGGGAGGAACACTGAAGCTTTCTTT
CASSRQGRNTEAFF
>-|TRBJ1-2|-|TRBV27
TGTGCCAGCAGTTTATCAGGGATTCACTATGGCTACACCTTC
CASSLSGIHYGYTF
>TRBD1|TRBJ2-2|-|TRBV10-3
TGTGCCATCAGACAGGGGCCTACCGGTGAGCTGTTTTTT
CAIRQGPTGELFF
>-|TRBJ1-1|-|TRBV29-1
TGCAGCGTTGAAAGCACAGTCCCTGGGCGGACTGAAGCTTTCTTT
CSVESTVPGRTEAFF
>-|TRBJ1-1|-|TRBV7-2
TGTGCCAGCAGTTCCCCTCAAGGTGAAGCTTTCTTT
CASSSPQGEAFF
>-|TRBJ1-1|-|TRBV15
TGTGCCACCAGCAGACCTCTCGAGGGGGGGCTAACCAGCATGAACACTGAAGCTTTCTTT
CATSRPLEGGLTSMNTEAFF
>-|TRBJ2-1|-|TRBV7-3
TGTGCCAGCAGCCGAGGGGACTTTGGCTACAATGAGCAGTTCTTC
CASSRGDFGYNEQFF
>-|TRBJ1-5|few|TRBV9
TGTGCCAGCAGCCCCGGGAGTATCAATCAGCCCCAGCATTTT
CASSPGSINQPQHF
>-|TRBJ2-7|-|TRBV7-2
TGTGCCAGCAGCTTGAGGGACTACGAGCAGTACTTC
CASSLRDYEQYF
>-|TRBJ1-1|-|TRBV7-8
TGTGCCAGCAGCTTATTAGGGCCCGGCGGGAACACTGAAGCTTTCTTT
CASSLLGPGGNTEAFF
>-|TRBJ2-6|-|TRBV4-3
TGCGCCAGCAGCCCACGGGGGCTCCCCTCTGGGGCCAACGTCCTGACTTTC
CASSPRGLPSGANVLTF
>TRBD2|TRBJ2-1|once|TRBV4-3
TGCGCCAGCAGTAGCGGGGGGGCCTCCTACAATGAGCAGTTCTTC
CASSSGGASYNEQFF
>-|TRBJ1-2|-|TRBV29-1
TGCAGCGTTGAAGACTCGTCAGGGGCGCATGGCTACACCTTC
CSVEDSSGAHGYTF
>-|TRBJ1-1|-|TRBV6-1
TGTGCCAGCACCCTGAGCGAGTACACTGAAGCTTTCTTT
CASTLSEYTEAFF
>TRBD1|TRBJ2-7|-|TRBV6-5
TGTGCCAGCAGCAGACAAGGACAGGCCTCCTACGAGCAGTACTTC
CASSRQGQASYEQYF
>-|TRBJ2-3|-|TRBV5-4
TGTGCCAGCAGCTTCGACTTGACAGACACAGATACGCAGTATTTT
CASSFDLTDTDTQYF
>-|TRBJ2-7|-|TRBV20-1
TGCAGTGCTCGACGCTCCTACGAGCAGTACTTC
CSARRSYEQYF
>-|TRBJ1-5|-|TRBV19
TGTGCCAGTAAGGGGAACGGAATCCGGCATTTT
CASKGNGIRHF
>TRBD2|TRBJ2-2|-|TRBV18
TGTGCCAGCTCACCTATGAGCGGGAGAACCGGGGAGCTGTTTTTT
CASSPMSGRTGELFF
>TRBD1|TRBJ1-4|-|TRBV5-1
TGCGCCAGCAGCTTGGAGGCCGGGACAGGGAATGAAAAACTGTTTTTT
CASSLEAGTGNEKLFF
>-|TRBJ1-5|few|TRBV19
TGTGCCAGTGGGGCTATGGGAAATCAGCCCCAGCATTTT
CASGAMGNQPQHF
>-|TRBJ1-2|-|TRBV10-3
TGTGCCATCGAGCGGGGTGATTATGGCTACACCTTC
CAIERGDYGYTF